This is a list of T cell receptor beta chains from one sample in a study of response to subunit inactivated influenza vaccine. TCRdb called the RT-PCR reads again in MiXCR, with one record for every CDR3 protein. This table holds approximately 230,000 distinct CDR3 sequences, about 12% found once. The material was non-naive T cells sorted from PBMCs, obtained around two weeks before vaccination. The receptor source for this set is a man aged 45-65 years who received an inactivated influenza vaccine. Both conserved end residues are part of each CDR3. The D gene is left open where the match is weak. Some rows mark clone size as missing; the rest say once, few, many or name a class of expanded clone.

cdr3_aa	cdr3_nt	d_call	j_call	v_call	clone_size
CASSPLRTYEQYF	TGTGCCAGCAGCCCCCTAAGAACCTACGAGCAGTACTTC	-	TRBJ2-7	TRBV6-1	few
CSVEGEAGTQETQYF	TGCAGCGTTGAAGGGGAGGCGGGCACGCAAGAGACCCAGTACTTC	-	TRBJ2-5	TRBV29-1	-
CAISEGRANDSPLHF	TGTGCCATCAGTGAGGGTAGGGCGAATGATTCACCCCTCCACTTT	-	TRBJ1-6	TRBV10-3	few
CASSRGDSLSGANVLTF	TGTGCCAGCAGCCGTGGGGACAGCCTCTCTGGGGCCAACGTCCTGACTTTC	TRBD1	TRBJ2-6	TRBV4-2	-
CASSPTGHGAEAFF	TGTGCCAGCTCACCAACGGGACACGGCGCTGAAGCTTTCTTT	-	TRBJ1-1	TRBV18	-
CAVGEGAGPYNEQFF	TGTGCCGTGGGCGAGGGGGCTGGGCCCTACAATGAGCAGTTCTTC	TRBD1	TRBJ2-1	TRBV10-3	few
CASSQDRGYLNEQFF	TGTGCCAGCAGCCAAGATCGGGGCTACCTCAATGAGCAGTTCTTC	-	TRBJ2-1	TRBV4-2	many
CASSLFGAGHMNTEAFF	TGCGCCAGCAGCTTGTTTGGGGCAGGCCACATGAACACTGAAGCTTTCTTT	-	TRBJ1-1	TRBV5-1	-
CASSLAAGGGQETQYF	TGTGCCAGCAGTTTAGCAGCGGGAGGAGGCCAAGAGACCCAGTACTTC	TRBD2	TRBJ2-5	TRBV12-3/TRBV12-4	few
CASSQDQGQPQHF	TGCGCCAGCAGCCAAGATCAGGGGCAGCCCCAGCATTTT	-	TRBJ1-5	TRBV4-1	-
CASSQGGPVAEAFF	TGTGCCAGCAGCCAAGGGGGCCCGGTAGCTGAAGCTTTCTTT	-	TRBJ1-1	TRBV3-1	-
CASSQAGWQLNTEAFF	TGTGCCAGCAGCCAAGCGGGGTGGCAGTTGAACACTGAAGCTTTCTTT	-	TRBJ1-1	TRBV4-2	-
CSVGDGTHQPQHF	TGCAGCGTTGGCGACGGAACCCATCAGCCCCAGCATTTT	-	TRBJ1-5	TRBV29-1	-
CASTPSGVHTEAFF	TGTGCCAGCACTCCCTCTGGGGTCCACACTGAAGCTTTCTTT	-	TRBJ1-1	TRBV7-2	few
CASSRNGNTIYF	TGTGCCAGCAGCCGCAATGGAAACACCATATATTTT	-	TRBJ1-3	TRBV6-5	-
CASSYAGLAGVYNEQFF	TGTGCCAGCAGTTACGCCGGACTAGCGGGGGTGTACAATGAGCAGTTCTTC	TRBD2	TRBJ2-1	TRBV6-5	few
CATSREYRAARGYTF	TGTGCCACCAGCAGAGAGTACAGGGCCGCAAGAGGCTACACCTTC	-	TRBJ1-2	TRBV15	-
CASSPRLGAKDTGELFF	TGTGCCAGCAGCCCTAGATTGGGGGCGAAGGACACCGGGGAGCTGTTTTTT	-	TRBJ2-2	TRBV6-1	-
CSARDWGLAGETQYF	TGCAGTGCTAGAGATTGGGGACTAGCAGGAGAGACCCAGTACTTC	TRBD2	TRBJ2-5	TRBV20-1	-
CAISESQVDSPLHF	TGTGCCATCAGTGAGTCCCAGGTTGATTCACCCCTCCACTTT	-	TRBJ1-6	TRBV10-3	-
CASTRTALGYGYTF	TGTGCCAGCACTCGGACAGCCCTAGGCTATGGCTACACCTTC	-	TRBJ1-2	TRBV6-2/TRBV6-3	many
CSASANTDTQYF	TGCAGTGCGTCGGCTAACACAGATACGCAGTATTTT	-	TRBJ2-3	TRBV20-1	few
CASSRNRGGELFF	TGTGCCAGCAGCCGCAACAGGGGTGGGGAGCTGTTTTTT	TRBD1	TRBJ2-2	TRBV7-2	many
CASSLRGGYEQYF	TGTGCCAGCAGTTTGAGAGGGGGCTACGAGCAGTACTTC	-	TRBJ2-7	TRBV12-3/TRBV12-4	-
CASSQVITGGRSGYGYTF	TGCGCCAGCAGCCAAGTTATAACTGGGGGGAGATCTGGGTATGGCTACACCTTC	-	TRBJ1-2	TRBV4-3	few
CASRYGNEQFF	TGTGCCAGCAGGTATGGAAATGAGCAGTTCTTC	-	TRBJ2-1	TRBV27	many
CASSLLQQETQYF	TGTGCCAGCAGCTTGTTACAGCAAGAGACCCAGTACTTC	-	TRBJ2-5	TRBV5-6	many
CASSLARPRAGNTIYF	TGCGCCAGCAGCTTGGCCAGACCCAGGGCTGGAAACACCATATATTTT	-	TRBJ1-3	TRBV5-1	many
CASSLAVNTVMTQYF	TGTGCCAGCAGCTTAGCGGTCAATACGGTCATGACCCAGTACTTC	-	TRBJ2-5	TRBV7-2	many
CASSHETNPSNEQFF	TGCGCCAGCAGTCATGAGACTAATCCCTCCAATGAGCAGTTCTTC	-	TRBJ2-1	TRBV5-1	-
CSARVQGVWTDTQYF	TGCAGTGCTAGAGTCCAAGGGGTGTGGACAGATACGCAGTATTTT	-	TRBJ2-3	TRBV20-1	few
CASSQWAGSDYGYTF	TGTGCCAGCAGCCAATGGGCAGGCTCTGACTATGGCTACACCTTC	-	TRBJ1-2	TRBV6-1	few
CASSLAPNSFYEQYF	TGCGCCAGCAGCTTGGCGCCTAACTCCTTCTACGAGCAGTACTTC	-	TRBJ2-7	TRBV5-1	few
CASSSSGLLSTPSYTQYF	TGTGCCAGCAGCTCCTCCGGACTCTTATCTACCCCCTCATATACGCAGTATTTT	-	TRBJ2-3	TRBV7-2	many
CASSPSAGSGNTIYF	TGTGCCAGCAGTCCAAGCGCGGGGTCTGGAAACACCATATATTTT	-	TRBJ1-3	TRBV7-3	-
CASSRRRTGGAWEQFF	TGTGCCAGCAGCCGAAGGCGGACAGGGGGCGCATGGGAGCAGTTCTTC	TRBD1	TRBJ2-1	TRBV7-2	-
CASSKTGGGQYF	TGTGCCAGCAGCAAGACAGGGGGCGGGCAGTACTTC	TRBD1	TRBJ2-7	TRBV5-4	-
CAIHKNGGPQETQYF	TGTGCCATCCATAAGAACGGGGGGCCACAAGAGACCCAGTACTTC	-	TRBJ2-5	TRBV10-3	few
CSAIGRRNTGELFF	TGCAGTGCTATCGGCCGGCGGAACACCGGGGAGCTGTTTTTT	-	TRBJ2-2	TRBV20-1	many
CASSLLALSYNEQFF	TGTGCCAGCAGTCTTTTAGCACTCTCCTACAATGAGCAGTTCTTC	-	TRBJ2-1	TRBV6-2/TRBV6-3	-
CASSSGQGNAEAFF	TGCGCCAGCAGCTCGGGACAGGGAAACGCTGAAGCTTTCTTT	TRBD1	TRBJ1-1	TRBV5-1	few
CSVQGVGGYTF	TGCAGTGTACAGGGGGTGGGCGGCTACACCTTC	TRBD1	TRBJ1-2	TRBV20-1	-
CASKGLPNTGELFF	TGTGCCAGCAAAGGACTTCCTAACACCGGGGAGCTGTTTTTT	-	TRBJ2-2	TRBV12-3/TRBV12-4	few
CASTVRQETQYF	TGTGCCAGCACGGTGCGGCAAGAGACCCAGTACTTC	-	TRBJ2-5	TRBV6-1	-
CASSYSGASYEQYF	TGTGCCAGCAGTTATAGCGGGGCCTCCTACGAGCAGTACTTC	TRBD2	TRBJ2-7	TRBV28	-
CASSSGQVLNSPLHF	TGTGCCAGCAGTTCCGGACAGGTGCTTAATTCACCCCTCCACTTT	TRBD1	TRBJ1-6	TRBV6-5	few
CASSLYRGAAYEQYF	TGTGCCAGCAGTCTATACAGGGGCGCAGCCTACGAGCAGTACTTC	TRBD1	TRBJ2-7	TRBV6-2/TRBV6-3	many
CASSSRTGAPQETQYF	TGCGCCAGCAGCTCACGGACAGGGGCCCCCCAAGAGACCCAGTACTTC	TRBD1	TRBJ2-5	TRBV5-1	few
CSAIDGPLNTEAFF	TGCAGTGCTATCGATGGACCCCTCAACACTGAAGCTTTCTTT	-	TRBJ1-1	TRBV20-1	few
CASSRELGNSPLHF	TGTGCCAGCAGCCGGGAACTTGGGAATTCACCCCTCCACTTT	-	TRBJ1-6	TRBV12-3/TRBV12-4	-
CASSIGLNNEQFF	TGTGCCAGTAGTATAGGGCTGAACAATGAGCAGTTCTTC	-	TRBJ2-1	TRBV19	many
CASSLETGNTEAFF	TGTGCCAGCAGCTTAGAGACCGGGAATACTGAAGCTTTCTTT	-	TRBJ1-1	TRBV11-2	-
CASSPRPPGLAGISSYEQYF	TGTGCCAGCAGTCCCCGTCCACCGGGACTAGCGGGGATAAGCTCCTACGAGCAGTACTTC	TRBD2	TRBJ2-7	TRBV27	-
CASSPRTGEKTGELFF	TGTGCCAGCAGTCCCCGGACAGGGGAAAAAACCGGGGAGCTGTTTTTT	TRBD1	TRBJ2-2	TRBV12-3/TRBV12-4	many